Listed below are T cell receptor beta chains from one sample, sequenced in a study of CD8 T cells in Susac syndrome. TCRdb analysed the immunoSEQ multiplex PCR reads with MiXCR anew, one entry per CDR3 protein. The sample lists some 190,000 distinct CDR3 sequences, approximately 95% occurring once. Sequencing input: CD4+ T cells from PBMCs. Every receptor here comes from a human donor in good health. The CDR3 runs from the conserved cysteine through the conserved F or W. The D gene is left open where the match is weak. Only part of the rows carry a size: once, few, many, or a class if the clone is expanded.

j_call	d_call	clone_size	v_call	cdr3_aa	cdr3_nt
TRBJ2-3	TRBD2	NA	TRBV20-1	CSASASGSTDTQYF	TGCAGTGCTTCCGCTAGCGGGAGCACAGATACGCAGTATTTT
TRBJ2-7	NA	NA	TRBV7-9	CASSPQTGEGTGYEQYF	TGTGCCAGCAGCCCTCAAACAGGGGAAGGGACTGGCTACGAGCAGTACTTC
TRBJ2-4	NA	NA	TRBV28	CASSFPPRVSLAKNIQYF	TGTGCCAGCAGTTTTCCCCCTCGGGTGAGCCTAGCCAAAAACATTCAGTACTTC
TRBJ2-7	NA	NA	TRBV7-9	CASSLAEVGEQYF	TGTGCCAGCAGCTTAGCGGAGGTGGGCGAGCAGTACTTC
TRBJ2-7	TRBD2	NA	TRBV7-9	CASSLDLAGVSYEQYF	TGTGCCAGCAGCTTAGATCTAGCGGGAGTTTCCTACGAGCAGTACTTC
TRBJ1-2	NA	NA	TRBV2	CASSDTADYGYTF	TGTGCCAGCAGTGATACGGCGGATTATGGCTACACCTTC
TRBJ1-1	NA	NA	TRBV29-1	CSVEGAVGWEAFF	TGCAGCGTTGAGGGAGCGGTTGGTTGGGAGGCTTTCTTT
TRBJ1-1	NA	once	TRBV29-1	CSVAHQGEGTEAFF	TGCAGCGTTGCCCACCAGGGAGAGGGCACTGAAGCTTTCTTT
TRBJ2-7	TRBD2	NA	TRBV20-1	CSANELAGGEQYF	TGCAGTGCTAACGAGCTAGCGGGAGGCGAGCAGTACTTC
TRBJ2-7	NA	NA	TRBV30	CAWGEITYGQYF	TGTGCCTGGGGGGAGATAACCTACGGGCAGTACTTC
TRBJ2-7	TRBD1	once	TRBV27	CASSAGQGGIEQYF	TGTGCCAGCAGTGCCGGACAGGGGGGCATCGAGCAGTACTTC
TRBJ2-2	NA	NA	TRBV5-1	CASSLALASSGELFF	TGCGCCAGCAGCTTGGCCTTGGCTTCTTCCGGGGAGCTGTTTTTT
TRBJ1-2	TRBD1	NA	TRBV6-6	CASSSTPDRGKNGYTF	TGTGCCAGCAGTTCCACCCCGGACAGGGGAAAAAATGGCTACACCTTC
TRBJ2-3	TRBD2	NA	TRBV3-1	CASRGLAGADTQYF	TGTGCCAGCAGAGGACTAGCGGGAGCAGATACGCAGTATTTT
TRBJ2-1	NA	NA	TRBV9	CASSVDGSNYNEQFF	TGTGCCAGCAGCGTAGACGGGAGCAATTACAATGAGCAGTTCTTC